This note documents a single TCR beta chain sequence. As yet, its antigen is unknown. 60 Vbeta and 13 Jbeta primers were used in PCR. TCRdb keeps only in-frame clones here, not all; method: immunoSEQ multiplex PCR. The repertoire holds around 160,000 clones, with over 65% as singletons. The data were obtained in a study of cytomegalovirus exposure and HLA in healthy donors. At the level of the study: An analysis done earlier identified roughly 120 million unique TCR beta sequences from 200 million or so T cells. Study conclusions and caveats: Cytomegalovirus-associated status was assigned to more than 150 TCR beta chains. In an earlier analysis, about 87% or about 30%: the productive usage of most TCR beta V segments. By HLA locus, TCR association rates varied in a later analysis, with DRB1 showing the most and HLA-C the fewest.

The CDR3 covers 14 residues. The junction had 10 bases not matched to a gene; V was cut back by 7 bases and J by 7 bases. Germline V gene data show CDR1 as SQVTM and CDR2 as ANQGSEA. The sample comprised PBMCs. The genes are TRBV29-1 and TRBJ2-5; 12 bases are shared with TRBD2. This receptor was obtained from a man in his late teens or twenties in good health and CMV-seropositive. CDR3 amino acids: CSAPVLAGGRTQYF. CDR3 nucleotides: TGCAGCGCCCCCGTTCTAGCGGGGGGGAGGACCCAGTACTTC.